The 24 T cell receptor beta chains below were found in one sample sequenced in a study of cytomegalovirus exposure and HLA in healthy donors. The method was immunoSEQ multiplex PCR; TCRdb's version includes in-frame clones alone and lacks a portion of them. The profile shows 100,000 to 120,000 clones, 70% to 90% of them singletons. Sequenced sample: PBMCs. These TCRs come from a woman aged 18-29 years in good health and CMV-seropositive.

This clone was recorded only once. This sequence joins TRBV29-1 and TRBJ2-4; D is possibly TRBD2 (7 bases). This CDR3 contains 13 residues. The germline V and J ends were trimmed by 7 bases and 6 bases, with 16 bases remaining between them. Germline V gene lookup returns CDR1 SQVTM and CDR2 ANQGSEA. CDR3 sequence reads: CSGKGEGGNIQYF. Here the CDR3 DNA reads TGCAGCGGGAAAGGGGAGGGGGGAAACATTCAGTACTTC.

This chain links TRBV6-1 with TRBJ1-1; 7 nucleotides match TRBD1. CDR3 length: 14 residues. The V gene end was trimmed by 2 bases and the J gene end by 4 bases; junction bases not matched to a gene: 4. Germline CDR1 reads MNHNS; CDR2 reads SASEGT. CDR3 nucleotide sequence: TGTGCCAGCAGTGAAAGTGCAGGGGGCACTGAAGCTTTCTTT. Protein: CASSESAGGTEAFF.

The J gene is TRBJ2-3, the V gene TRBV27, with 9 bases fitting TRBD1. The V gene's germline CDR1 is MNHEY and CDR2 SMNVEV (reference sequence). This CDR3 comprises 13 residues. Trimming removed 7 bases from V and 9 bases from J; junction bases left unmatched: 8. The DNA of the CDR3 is TGTGCCAGCAACCCTCTCACAGGGGGCACGCAGTATTTT. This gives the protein CASNPLTGGTQYF.

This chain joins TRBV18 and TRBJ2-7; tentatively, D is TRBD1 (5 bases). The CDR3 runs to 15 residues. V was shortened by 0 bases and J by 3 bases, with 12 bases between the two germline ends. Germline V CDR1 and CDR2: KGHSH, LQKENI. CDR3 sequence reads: CASSPPTGGYYEQYF. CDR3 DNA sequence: TGTGCCAGCTCACCACCTACAGGTGGATACTACGAGCAGTACTTC.

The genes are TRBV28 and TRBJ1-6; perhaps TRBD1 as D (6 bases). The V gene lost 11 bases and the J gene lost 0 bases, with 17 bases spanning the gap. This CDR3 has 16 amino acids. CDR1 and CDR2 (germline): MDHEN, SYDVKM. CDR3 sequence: CAVTGTTSSYNSPLHF. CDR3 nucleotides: TGTGCCGTTACCGGGACAACGAGCTCCTATAATTCACCCCTCCACTTT.

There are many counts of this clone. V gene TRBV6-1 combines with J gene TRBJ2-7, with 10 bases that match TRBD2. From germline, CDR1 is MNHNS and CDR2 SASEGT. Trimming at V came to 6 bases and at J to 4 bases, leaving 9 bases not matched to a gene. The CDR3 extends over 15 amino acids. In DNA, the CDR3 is TGTGCCAGCAGCCAGAGGACTAGCGGTGGGTACGAGCAGTACTTC. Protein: CASSQRTSGGYEQYF.

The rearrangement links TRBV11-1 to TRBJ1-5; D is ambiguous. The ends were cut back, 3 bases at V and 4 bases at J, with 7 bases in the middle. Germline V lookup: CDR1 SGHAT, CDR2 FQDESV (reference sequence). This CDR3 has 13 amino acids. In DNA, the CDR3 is TGTGCCAGCAGCTTGAGCGGGAATCAGCCCCAGCATTTT. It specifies CASSLSGNQPQHF.

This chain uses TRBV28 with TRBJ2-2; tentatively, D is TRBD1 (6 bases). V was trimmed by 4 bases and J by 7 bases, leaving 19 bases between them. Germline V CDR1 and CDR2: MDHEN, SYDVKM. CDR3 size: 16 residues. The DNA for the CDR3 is TGTGCCAGCAGTTCCCTTACAGGGATCGATGGCGGGGAGCTGTTTTTT. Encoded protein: CASSSLTGIDGGELFF. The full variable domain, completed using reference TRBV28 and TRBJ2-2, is DVKVTQSSRYLVKRTGEKVFLECVQDMDHENMFWYRQDPGLGLRLIYFSYDVKMKEKGDIPEGYSVSREKKERFSLILESASTNQTSMYLCASSSLTGIDGGELFFGEGSRLTVL.

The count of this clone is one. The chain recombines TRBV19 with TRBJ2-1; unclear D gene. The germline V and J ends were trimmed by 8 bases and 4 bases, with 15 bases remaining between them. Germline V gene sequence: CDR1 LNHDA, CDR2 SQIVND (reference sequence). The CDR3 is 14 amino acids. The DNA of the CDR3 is TGTGCCAGTGGCACAGAGCTTGCTTACAATGAGCAGTTCTTC. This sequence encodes CASGTELAYNEQFF.

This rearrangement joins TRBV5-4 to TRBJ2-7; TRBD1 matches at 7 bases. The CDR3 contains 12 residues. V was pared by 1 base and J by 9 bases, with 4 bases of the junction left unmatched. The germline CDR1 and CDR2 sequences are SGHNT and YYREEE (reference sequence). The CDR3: CASSLKGAGQYF. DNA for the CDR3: TGTGCCAGCAGCTTGAAGGGGGCAGGGCAGTACTTC. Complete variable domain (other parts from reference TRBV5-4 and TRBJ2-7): ETGVTQSPTHLIKTRGQQVTLRCSSQSGHNTVSWYQQALGQGPQFIFQYYREEENGRGNFPPRFSGLQFPNYSSELNVNALELDDSALYLCASSLKGAGQYFGPGTRLTVT.

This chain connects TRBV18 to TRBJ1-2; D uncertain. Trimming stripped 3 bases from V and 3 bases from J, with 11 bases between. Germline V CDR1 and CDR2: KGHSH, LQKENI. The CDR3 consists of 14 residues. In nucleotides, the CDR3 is TGTGCCAGCTCACCCCAACAGAACTACTATGGCTACACCTTC. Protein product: CASSPQQNYYGYTF.

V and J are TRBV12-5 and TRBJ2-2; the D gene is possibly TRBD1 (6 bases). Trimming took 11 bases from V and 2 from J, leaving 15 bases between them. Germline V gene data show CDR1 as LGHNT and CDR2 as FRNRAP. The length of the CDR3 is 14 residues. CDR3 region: CAGSSGTNTGELFF. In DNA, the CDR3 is TGTGCTGGTTCCTCCGGGACAAACACCGGGGAGCTGTTTTTT.

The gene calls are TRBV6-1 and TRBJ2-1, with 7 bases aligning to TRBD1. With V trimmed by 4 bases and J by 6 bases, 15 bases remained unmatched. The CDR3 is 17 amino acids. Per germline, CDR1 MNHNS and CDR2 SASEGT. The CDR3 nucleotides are TGTGCCAGCAGTGTAGAGCCGGCGGACAGGCCCTTCAATGAGCAGTTCTTC. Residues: CASSVEPADRPFNEQFF.

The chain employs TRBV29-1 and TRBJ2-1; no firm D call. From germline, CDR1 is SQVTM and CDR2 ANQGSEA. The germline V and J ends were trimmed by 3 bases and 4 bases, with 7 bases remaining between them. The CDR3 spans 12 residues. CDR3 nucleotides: TGCAGCGTTGACGGTGTTTACAATGAGCAGTTCTTC. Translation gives CSVDGVYNEQFF.

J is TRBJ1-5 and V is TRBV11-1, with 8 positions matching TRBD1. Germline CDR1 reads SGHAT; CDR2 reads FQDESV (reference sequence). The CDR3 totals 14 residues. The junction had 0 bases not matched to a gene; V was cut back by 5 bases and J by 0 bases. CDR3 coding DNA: TGTGCCAGCAGCGACAGGGGTAGCAATCAGCCCCAGCATTTT. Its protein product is CASSDRGSNQPQHF.

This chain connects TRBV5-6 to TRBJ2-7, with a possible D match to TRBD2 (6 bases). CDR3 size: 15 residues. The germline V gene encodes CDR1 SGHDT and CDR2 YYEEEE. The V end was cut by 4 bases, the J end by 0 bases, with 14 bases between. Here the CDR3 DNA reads TGTGCCAGCAGCCTGATTGGGGGGAGCTCCTACGAGCAGTACTTC. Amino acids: CASSLIGGSSYEQYF.

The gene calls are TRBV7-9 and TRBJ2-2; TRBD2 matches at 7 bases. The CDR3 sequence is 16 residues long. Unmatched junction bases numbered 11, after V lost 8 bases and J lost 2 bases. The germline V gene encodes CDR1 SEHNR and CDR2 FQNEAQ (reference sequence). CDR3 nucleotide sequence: TGTGCCAGCGAGACTTCCGGGGGGATTAACACCGGGGAGCTGTTTTTT. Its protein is CASETSGGINTGELFF. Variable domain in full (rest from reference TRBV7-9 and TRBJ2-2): DTGVSQNPRHKITKRGQNVTFRCDPISEHNRLYWYRQTLGQGPEFLTYFQNEAQLEKSRLLSDRFSAERPKGSFSTLEIQRTEQGDSAMYLCASETSGGINTGELFFGEGSRLTVL.

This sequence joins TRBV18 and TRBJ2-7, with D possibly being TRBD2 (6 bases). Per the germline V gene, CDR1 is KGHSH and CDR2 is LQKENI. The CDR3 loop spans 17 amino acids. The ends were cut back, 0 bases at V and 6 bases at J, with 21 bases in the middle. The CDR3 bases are TGTGCCAGCTCACCACCGATTCCCGACAGCCGGGGGATCGAGCAGTACTTC. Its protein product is CASSPPIPDSRGIEQYF.

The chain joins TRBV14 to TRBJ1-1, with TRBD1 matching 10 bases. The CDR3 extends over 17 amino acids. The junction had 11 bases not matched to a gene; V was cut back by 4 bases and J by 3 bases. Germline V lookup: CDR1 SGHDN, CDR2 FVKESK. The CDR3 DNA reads TGTGCCAGCAGCCGTCCAGGGACAGGGGACCCCCACACTGAAGCTTTCTTT. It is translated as CASSRPGTGDPHTEAFF.

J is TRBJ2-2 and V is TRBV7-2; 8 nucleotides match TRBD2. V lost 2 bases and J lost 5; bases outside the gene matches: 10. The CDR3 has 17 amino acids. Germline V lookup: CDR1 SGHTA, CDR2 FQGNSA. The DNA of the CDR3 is TGTGCCAGCAGCTTATCCATCCCCGGGGGGGCGACCGGGGAGCTGTTTTTT. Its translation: CASSLSIPGGATGELFF.

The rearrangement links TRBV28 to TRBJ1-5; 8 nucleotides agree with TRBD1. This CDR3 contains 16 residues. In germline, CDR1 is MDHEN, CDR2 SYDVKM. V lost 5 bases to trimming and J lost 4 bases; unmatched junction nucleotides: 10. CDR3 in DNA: TGTGCCAGCAGTCCGAACGACAGGGGAGGAAATCAGCCCCAGCATTTT. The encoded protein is CASSPNDRGGNQPQHF.

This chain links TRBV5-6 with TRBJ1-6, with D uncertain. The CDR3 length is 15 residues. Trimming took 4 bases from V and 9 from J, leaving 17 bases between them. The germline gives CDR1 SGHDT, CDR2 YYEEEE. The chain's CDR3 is CASSGPEGGISPLHF. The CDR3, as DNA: TGTGCCAGCAGCGGCCCAGAGGGCGGTATTTCACCCCTCCACTTT.

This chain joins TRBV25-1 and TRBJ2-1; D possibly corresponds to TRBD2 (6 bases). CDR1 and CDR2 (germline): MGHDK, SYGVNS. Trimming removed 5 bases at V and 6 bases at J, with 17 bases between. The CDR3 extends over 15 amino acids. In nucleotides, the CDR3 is TGTGCCAGCAGTCAGGTGGAGGGATCGGTCAATGAGCAGTTCTTC. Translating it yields CASSQVEGSVNEQFF.

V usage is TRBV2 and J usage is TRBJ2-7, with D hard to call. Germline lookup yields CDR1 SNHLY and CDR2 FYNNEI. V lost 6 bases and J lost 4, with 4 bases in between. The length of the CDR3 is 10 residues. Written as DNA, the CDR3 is TGTGCCAGCAGCGAGTACGAGCAGTACTTC. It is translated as CASSEYEQYF.